Here is one T cell receptor (beta chain) with its context. Its antigen specificity is not known. Per-base quality was not reported, and no clone a single base away is much larger than it. This sample was taken from a study of cytotoxic CD8 clonotypes in ibrutinib-treated CLL (dated by TCRdb to the early 2020s). Notes on the research overall: The cohort was composed of some ten relapsed/refractory and fewer than 16 treatment-naive patients; IGHV unmutated status was identified in about 17 patients. Cryopreserved peripheral blood mononuclear cells were collected before treatment, at response, and at either disease progression or sustained remission. Of the roughly 86 people in the trial, approximately 28 had longitudinal samples available. Partial responses were observed in 24 patients and complete responses in 2; after a median follow-up of around 68 months, remission was maintained in some 14 patients and progression was observed in approximately twelve. The response samples were drawn at a median of 12 months into treatment, with a range of roughly 6 to 36 months. On average, each sample had 255,043 productive templates and more than 85,000 productive rearrangements. All remission and progressive disease samples were collected while patients were still receiving ibrutinib. Summary of the overall study and its limitations: Lymph node repertoires were not examined, and the timing of sampling was not matched between patients in sustained remission and those whose disease progressed. Public clonotypes were rare and either shrank or stayed stable during treatment, and the rise in clonality at ibrutinib response reflected expansion of private clonotypes. At ibrutinib response clonality went up, during sustained remission it held steady, and at progression it dropped back toward baseline. Baseline clonality was found to be higher than that of age-matched healthy donors and was strongly correlated with circulating CD8+ T-cell counts.

The time point label, read with the paper, signifies: 12 to 13 months on ibrutinib. For TCR beta library preparation, about 2 micrograms of genomic DNA was extracted from cryopreserved PBMCs. Longitudinal blood samples from CLL patients on ibrutinib monotherapy were analyzed using high-throughput TCR beta sequencing. The patients took part in an open-label, single-center phase 2 trial of ibrutinib monotherapy. Counted from cysteine to phenylalanine, this CDR3 has 16 amino acids. Only the CDR3 DNA is retained, 48 bases long and in frame from the first base. Based on the germline V gene, the CDR1 and CDR2 sequences are MNHEY and SVGAGI. Clipping removes 4 bases from V and 1 base from J, with 4 as the unmatched junction base count. Each clonotype received, on average, 10x coverage in deep resolution sequencing performed on a MiSeq, where the target depth lay between 1 in 1 million and 1 in 200,000 T cells. The immunoSEQ hsTCRB Kit was used to generate the TCR beta libraries. The study's own analysis went as follows. Data were analyzed with ImmunoSEQ Data Assistant and ImmunoSEQ Analyzer, with V, D and J genes assigned per IMGT definitions. Clonality, which ranges from 0 to 1, was calculated by subtracting the normalized Shannon entropy of productive rearrangement frequencies from one. Only overrepresented clonotypes making up at least 0.05% of the repertoire of each patient were included in the public clonotype analysis. Repertoires from some twelve age-matched healthy donors in immuneACCESS were used as clonality controls. The table was pulled from immuneACCESS by TCRdb, which kept in-frame rearrangements only. Such tables lose some clones; where checked, under half of the loss comes from unresolved V genes, and the rest has no known cause. The V and J calls and clone size come from that table; D and trimming were worked out from the DNA. The sample records fewer than 75,000 clones, over 60% of which are singletons. The top ten hold about two fifths of the sample.

This specimen consisted of PBMCs, obtained after 12 months of ibrutinib treatment. The sequence was collected from a human donor with chronic lymphocytic leukemia. The V and J segments used are TRBV6-5 and TRBJ2-2; 9 junctional bases match TRBD2. The encoded CDR3 is CASSSRREGNTGELFF. The DNA reads TGTGCCAGCAGTTCGAGGCGGGAGGGGAACACCGGGGAGCTGTTTTTT.